This TCR beta chain was identified during a study of cytomegalovirus exposure and HLA in healthy donors (dated 2017 in TCRdb). With respect to the entire study: An earlier analysis of a few hundred of the donors reported 250 to 350 Gb of sequence data and 117 million unique TCR beta sequences obtained from around 180 million T cells. An early release covering 550 to 700 HLA-typed donors comprised roughly 300 gigabases of sequencing data and 65 million to 100 million unique TCR sequences. Of the 300 to 500 genotyped donors, 81% were placed in the genetic ancestry cluster associated with self-reported Caucasian donors. The study aimed to test whether cataloging public T cell receptors could reveal signatures of past pathogen exposure. The T cell repertoires of roughly 660 subjects were profiled by immunosequencing and related to cytomegalovirus serostatus. Besides the first cohort of 666 subjects, a separate validation cohort made up of 90 to 150 different subjects was used. To predict cytomegalovirus infection status, the study combined high-throughput TCR immunosequencing, statistical association of individual TCRs with disease status, and machine learning. A later analysis re-examined previously published TCR beta repertoires from more than 600 donors and added high-resolution HLA genotyping to investigate patterns of TCR occurrence. Rather than using new phenotypic data, the later analysis identified candidate immune exposures from TCR beta sequences and from how often those sequences occurred across donors. An earlier analysis of several hundred of the donors applied high-throughput TCR beta sequencing to assess whether each TCR beta V gene segment acted as functional or pseudogenic. Donor age, sex, ethnicity and CMV serostatus were compiled alongside the repertoire data. In a later genetic analysis, genome-wide SNP genotypes for about three fifths of the roughly 670 donors were used, and that subset was treated as a discovery cohort. All discovery cohort repertoires had been generated using a single sequencing platform. Both class I and class II loci were covered by HLA typing, at four-digit resolution. The number of typed donors differed by locus: about 620-630 for A, B, C, DRB1 and DQB1; 522 for DQA1; 606 for DPA1; and 450 to 480 for DPB1. Roughly 5 DR-DQ haplotypes were handled as single units for association and clustering because linkage in the cohort was strong. Across approximately 420 genotyped donors of the cohort, an average of 235,054 unique TCR beta nucleotide sequences per donor were sequenced, and 15% to 20% of those sequences were non-productive. What the work shows at the level of the full study, not this receptor alone: Broadly in line with IMGT annotations, most TCR beta V segments showed up in productive rearrangements about 87% or about 30% of the time in an earlier analysis of some 590 of the donors. This cohort had only TCR beta chains sequenced, and the lack of alpha or paired-chain data limited which features could be detected. In a later genetic analysis, fewer N-insertions in productive TCRs were reported among donors in an Asian-associated ancestry cluster than the approximately 710-donor mean. The study gave a list of 150 to 200 TCR beta chains associated with cytomegalovirus. Most TCR sequences were observed very rarely across donors, whereas some public TCRs were present in many individuals. In a later analysis, more than 15,000 TCR beta sequences were associated with specific HLA alleles at a false discovery rate of 0.05. The authors suggested that the approach could potentially be extended to other disease states and immunological phenotypes. When HLA alleles, especially DR and DQ, strongly co-occurred, TCR associations were difficult to assign to individual alleles. According to a later analysis, most CMV-associated TCR beta chains appeared to be HLA-restricted, and the HLA associations seemed to be driven largely by CMV exposure. Linkage disequilibrium might explain the correlated functional status among segregating V segments, but an unknown experimental factor could not be ruled out. The sequencing pipeline was judged likely to have produced a cluster of highly shared sequence variants as a technical artifact. According to a later analysis, parvovirus B19, influenza, CMV and Epstein-Barr virus appeared linked to several top co-occurrence clusters. A further reported finding was that TCR beta sequences accurately predicted the HLA-A and HLA-B alleles for most subjects in the first cohort. HLA typing was unavailable for some donors at each locus, so association tests used only the typed subset. In both the original and validation cohorts, the classifier was reported to diagnose cytomegalovirus status with high specificity and sensitivity. Immune exposure information for the cohort was limited to CMV serostatus. In vitro tests confirmed that three of the cytomegalovirus-associated TCR beta chains recognize cytomegalovirus antigens. In a later genetic analysis, a missense DCLRE1C variant was associated with V-gene and J-gene trimming of TCR beta chains, and the association was replicated in an independent cohort. Because counts were too low, seventeen rarely observed V segments, including chromosome 9 orphons, were excluded from the earlier analysis of some 590 of the donors. In a later analysis, TCR association rates were found to vary across HLA loci, with the most associated TCRs seen for DRB1 alleles and the fewest for HLA-C alleles. A later analysis found that HLA-associated TCR beta chains were more clonally expanded and had lower generation probabilities than equally common non-associated chains. Roughly uniform sequencing depth across donors was assumed in presence/absence analyses, although this assumption may not hold.

Library method: the immunoSEQ multiplex PCR assay. For the multiplex PCR, a mixture combining 60 forward primers for TCR Vbeta segments and 13 reverse primers for TCR Jbeta segments was used. A multiplex PCR assay on genomic DNA amplified the CDR3 region of rearranged TCR beta genes. Amplified TCR beta libraries were sequenced as 87-base-pair reads on the Illumina HiSeq System. On the study's bioinformatics: In a later analysis, approximately 74 million unique TCR beta chains were counted across the 500 to 700 repertoires, and around 10 million of these chains were shared by at least two donors. Raw reads were error-corrected and collapsed into unique sequences with a nearest-neighbor algorithm that merged closely related sequences to remove PCR and sequencing errors. CDR3 sequences were aligned to IMGT reference sequences to assign V, D and J gene segments. For a sequence to be retained, a match of at least six nucleotides was required to both a V gene segment and a J gene segment. A rearrangement counted as productive if the CDR3 had no stop codons and remained in frame with V and J, and every other rearrangement counted as non-productive. CDR3 was defined by IMGT convention, running from the second conserved V-encoded cysteine to the conserved J-encoded phenylalanine. The earlier analysis of 500 to 650 of the donors excluded any sequence lacking an unambiguous match to a single V gene segment. In an earlier analysis of about 590 of the donors, a V segment was called functional when productive rearrangements were above 56.7%, and segregating when the standard deviation between donors exceeded 5%. A statistical classification framework was built for diagnosing cytomegalovirus status from the catalog of TCR beta chain sequences. In a later analysis, V and J genes were assigned by comparing TCR nucleotide sequences against IMGT/GENE-DB human TR gene sequences. Using the TCRdist pipeline, a later analysis assigned CDR3 sequences along with most-parsimonious VDJ recombination scenarios. A later analysis defined each TCR beta chain by its CDR3 amino acid sequence plus V-gene family, and excluded reads lacking a unique V-gene family. To address suspected cross-contamination and a sequencing artifact, a later analysis removed approximately 590 highly shared, low-generation-probability nucleotide sequences. In a later analysis, a clonal expansion index was calculated for each public chain from normalized within-repertoire ranks of inferred template counts. In a later analysis, generation probabilities were computed using a VDJ recombination model fitted to out-of-frame rearrangements, and the results were checked against IGoR. In a later analysis, hypergeometric tests were used to score TCR-TCR, TCR-HLA and TCR-CMV co-occurrence, with a repertoire-size bias correction applied to TCR pairs. In a later analysis, false discovery rates were estimated by permuting HLA or CMV assignments 20 times. In a later analysis, co-occurring TCRs were grouped using DBSCAN, with TCRdist sequence similarity added in when clustering inside HLA-allele-positive subsets. Repertoires with fewer than 30,000 or more than 120,000 public chains were left out of co-occurrence clustering, as were several repertoires with anomalous nucleotide sharing. TCRdb stores this immuneACCESS table with in-frame sequences only. Part of the clones is absent; in the studies checked, under half of the shortfall reflects unresolved V genes, and no reason is known for the rest. Clonal size and the V and J genes are those of that table, whereas D and trimming came from the DNA. This sample's table carries around 120,000 clones. Under 0.7% of the sample rests with the top ten.

The cohort comprised under 700 healthy bone marrow donors. At the time of sampling, every cohort member was nominally healthy, though immune exposures that went unrecorded were likely present. The donor tested CMV seronegative and was one of the 352 seronegative cohort members. Every donor gave a peripheral blood sample, and the peripheral blood mononuclear cells from that sample were used for TCR beta sequencing. The Qiagen DNeasy Blood Extraction Kit was used to extract genomic DNA from the blood cell samples. In the case of this clone: There is no known antigen for this receptor.

The clonotype originates from a man in his fifties or sixties in good health and CMV-seronegative. Specimen: PBMCs.

The CDR3 region reads CAWSRVGQGETQYF. The DNA is TGTGCCTGGAGTCGAGTGGGTCAGGGGGAGACCCAGTACTTC. This receptor chain uses TRBV30 and TRBJ2-5; TRBD1 is possibly the D segment (6 matching bases). Trimming takes 2 bases from V and 5 bases from J, and the germline ends sit 15 bases apart. Sequences GTSNPN (CDR1) and SVGIG (CDR2) are obtained from the germline V gene (reference sequence). From the cysteine through the phenylalanine, the CDR3 covers 14 amino acids. Just CDR3 DNA is preserved here, 42 bases in frame from base 1.